Shown below are 10 T cell receptor beta chains from a single sample sequenced in a study of low-dose radiotherapy and immunotherapy resistance in tumors. Documented time point: before trial treatment. First-strand cDNA used TRAV- and TRBV-specific primers, covering alpha and beta chains. Both a constant-region primer and a V-primer adapter served to amplify TCRs across roughly 20 PCR cycles. TCRdb passed the reads through MiXCR, listing each CDR3 protein once. Among tens of thousands of distinct CDR3 sequences, about 25% were seen once, and the ten largest hold around 5%. This material consisted of PBMCs, taken before treatment. The receptors shown here come from a male donor with prostate cancer.

This clonotype came up many times. This chain links TRBV11-2 with TRBJ2-1; D not certain. Germline V gene sequence: CDR1 SGHAT, CDR2 FQNNGV. The germline V and J ends were trimmed by 0 bases and 0 bases, with 6 bases remaining between them. CDR3 length equals 15 residues. For the CDR3, the DNA is TGTGCCAGCAGCTTAGAAAGGGACTCCTACAATGAGCAGTTCTTC. This translates into CASSLERDSYNEQFF. The full variable domain, rest sourced from reference TRBV11-2 and TRBJ2-1, is EAGVAQSPRYKIIEKRQSVAFWCNPISGHATLYWYQQILGQGPKLLIQFQNNGVVDDSQLPKDRFSAERLKGVDSTLKIQPAKLEDSAVYLCASSLERDSYNEQFFGPGTRLTVL.

V is TRBV5-5 and J is TRBJ2-7; D may be TRBD2 (6 bases). The CDR3 runs 15 residues. Germline V lookup: CDR1 SGHKS, CDR2 YYEKEE (reference sequence). Trimming stripped 0 bases from V and 2 bases from J, with 12 bases between. The CDR3 region is CASSLVGDSTYEQYF. The DNA of the CDR3 is TGTGCCAGCAGCTTGGTGGGGGACTCTACCTACGAGCAGTACTTC.

V is TRBV6-6 and J is TRBJ2-1, with a weak D call TRBD2 (7 bases). With 5 bases removed from V and 5 bases from J, the gap between germline ends came to 16 bases. Germline values: CDR1 MNHNY, CDR2 SVGAGI (reference sequence). The CDR3 sequence is 15 residues long. CDR3 sequence: CASSKRGGGNNEQFF. In DNA form, the CDR3 reads TGTGCCAGCAGTAAAAGGGGGGGGGGGAACAATGAGCAGTTCTTC.

This clonotype was picked up many times. This sequence joins TRBV5-6 and TRBJ2-5; TRBD1 might be the D (5 bases). V was trimmed by 4 bases and J by 1 base, leaving 11 bases between them. CDR1 and CDR2 (germline): SGHDT, YYEEEE. The CDR3 runs to 14 residues. The CDR3 spells CASSPRQIQETQYF. DNA for the CDR3: TGTGCCAGCAGCCCAAGACAGATCCAAGAGACCCAGTACTTC.

Turning to this clonotype: This likely came from a read error, as a far larger clone is one base away. The rearrangement uses TRBV5-4 and TRBJ2-7; TRBD2 matches at 9 bases. V lost 1 base, J lost 7 bases, and 9 bases stayed unmatched. The CDR3 totals 15 residues. Per germline, CDR1 SGHNT and CDR2 YYREEE (reference sequence). The CDR3, as DNA: TGTGCCAGCAGCTTGCCTAGCGGGGACCACAATGAGCAGTACTTC. It is translated as CASSLPSGDHNEQYF.

The count of this clonotype is one. The chain uses TRBV2 and TRBJ2-1; possibly TRBD1 or TRBD2 for D (5 bases each). Germline V CDR1 and CDR2: SNHLY, FYNNEI. The CDR3 runs to 14 residues. Trimming stripped 8 bases from V and 10 bases from J, with 21 bases between. The CDR3 nucleotides are TGTGCCAGCGGGACCGGGACCCCAATGATCGAGCAGTTCTTC. This sequence encodes CASGTGTPMIEQFF.

This clonotype was observed once. A far more abundant clone sits one base away, making this likely a read error. This chain connects TRBV6-1 to TRBJ1-5, with 8 bases fitting TRBD1. Losses at the gene ends were 7 bases for V and 0 bases for J; bases not matched to a gene: 8. Germline assignment: CDR1 MNHNS and CDR2 SASEGT. The CDR3 contains 16 residues. CDR3 coding DNA: TGTGCCAGCACGAAGGGACAGGAGTATAGCAATCAGCCCCAGCATTTT. It yields the protein CASTKGQEYSNQPQHF.

Points on this clonotype: The likely explanation is a read error, given a far larger clone one base away. The chain is built from TRBV6-1 and TRBJ2-1, with D perhaps being TRBD1 or TRBD2 (6 bases each). Germline V lookup: CDR1 MNHNS, CDR2 SASEGT. The CDR3 totals 13 residues. V was pared by 10 bases and J by 10 bases, with 20 bases between. The CDR3 sequence is CAIGGIIGYEQFF. The CDR3 DNA reads TGTGCCATAGGGGGGATAATCGGCTACGAGCAGTTCTTC.

This sequence joins TRBV30 and TRBJ1-1, with 9 bases matching TRBD1. V was clipped by 2 bases and J by 5 bases; unmatched bases: 3. Germline V CDR1 and CDR2: GTSNPN, SVGIG (reference sequence). The CDR3 is made up of 13 amino acids. In nucleotides, the CDR3 is TGTGCCTGGAGTACCGACAGGGGGACTGAAGCTTTCTTT. Protein product: CAWSTDRGTEAFF.

The chain is built from TRBV2 and TRBJ2-3; the D is unclear. V lost 3 bases and J 5 bases, leaving 3 bases between the germline ends. The CDR3 has 11 amino acids. Germline loops: CDR1 SNHLY, CDR2 FYNNEI. CDR3 region: CASSDGDTQYF. In nucleotides, the CDR3 is TGTGCCAGCAGTGACGGAGATACGCAGTATTTT.